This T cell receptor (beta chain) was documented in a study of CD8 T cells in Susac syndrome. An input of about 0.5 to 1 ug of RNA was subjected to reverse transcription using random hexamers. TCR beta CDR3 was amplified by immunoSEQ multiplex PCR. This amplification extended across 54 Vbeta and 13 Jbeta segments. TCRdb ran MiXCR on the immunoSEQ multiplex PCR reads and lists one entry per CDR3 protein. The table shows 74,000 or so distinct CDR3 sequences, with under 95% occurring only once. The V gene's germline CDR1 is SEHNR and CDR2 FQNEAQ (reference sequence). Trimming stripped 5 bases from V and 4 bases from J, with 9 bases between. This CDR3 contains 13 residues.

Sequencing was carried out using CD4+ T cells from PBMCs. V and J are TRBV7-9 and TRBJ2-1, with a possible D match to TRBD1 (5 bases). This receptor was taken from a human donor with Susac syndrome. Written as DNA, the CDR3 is TGTGCCAGCAGCGCGACAGCTTACAATGAGCAGTTCTTC. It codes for CASSATAYNEQFF. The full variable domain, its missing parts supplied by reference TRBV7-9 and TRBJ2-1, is DTGVSQNPRHKITKRGQNVTFRCDPISEHNRLYWYRQTLGQGPEFLTYFQNEAQLEKSRLLSDRFSAERPKGSFSTLEIQRTEQGDSAMYLCASSATAYNEQFFGPGTRLTVL.